This T cell receptor beta chain stems from a study of blood T cell repertoires in COVID-19. About the study: Sites in the United States, Italy and Spain provided acute and convalescent COVID-19 samples. Sources were T cells, B-cell-depleted T cells, or PBMCs; the material itself was cDNA or gDNA.

V lost 7 bases, J lost 8 bases, and 11 bases stayed unmatched. Germline loops: CDR1 MNHNY, CDR2 SVGAGI (reference sequence). The CDR3 is 15 amino acids. As processed by the authors: The assay estimated nucleated cells by amplifying reference gene primers. This table comes from immunoSEQ multiplex PCR, and its TCRdb copy is limited to in-frame clones, with some not included. D and trimming come from the DNA, and the V and J calls and clone size come from that table. The repertoire consists of more than 95,000 clones, with 70% to 85% occurring once and the leading ten covering 7% to 9.5%. The gene calls are TRBV6-6 and TRBJ2-2; 9 bases map to TRBD1. This TCR derives from a man between 65 and 79 years old with active or convalescent COVID-19. The specimen sequenced was peripheral blood. CDR3 DNA sequence: TGTGCCAGCACCCCACAGGGGGCCCCTAGAGGGGAGCTGTTTTTT. It codes for CASTPQGAPRGELFF.